This TCR beta chain is from a study of shared clonotypes between healthy human individuals. This table comes from immunoSEQ multiplex PCR, and its TCRdb copy is limited to in-frame clones, with some not included. The sample has fewer than 1.6 million clones, approximately 98.5% seen once. This TCR derives from a man aged 25 to 40 in good health. Material for sequencing was naive CD4+ T cells sorted from blood. Subset here: CD45RA+ positively selected.

The CDR3 DNA reads as TGTGCCAGCTCACCGCTTAGACAGAACACCGGGGAGCTGTTTTTT. It specifies CASSPLRQNTGELFF. This chain links TRBV18 with TRBJ2-2; D not certain. V lost 3 bases, J lost 1 base, and 9 bases lay in between. Germline loops: CDR1 KGHSH, CDR2 LQKENI. There are 15 residues in the CDR3.